A selection of T cell receptor beta chains follows, all from one sample in a study of Ad26.COV2.S vaccination and SARS-CoV-2 variants. Sequencing was performed with immunoSEQ multiplex PCR; in TCRdb, only in-frame clones are kept and a portion is missing. The top ten hold 3.5% of the sample, which has 400,000 or so clones, 88% seen once. Sample: peripheral blood, taken in a trial of Ad26.COV2.S vaccine versus placebo. The source is a person aged 18-65 years who received the Ad26.COV2.S COVID-19 vaccine or a placebo. CDR3s include the opening cysteine and the closing phenylalanine or tryptophan. Fields, in order: V gene, D gene, J gene, clone size, CDR3 DNA, CDR3 protein. D genes are given only for firm matches. A clone size is listed for some rows: how often the clone was seen (once, few, many), or a class if it is expanded.

>TRBV4-3|TRBD1|TRBJ2-3|.
TGCGCCAGCAGGTGGGACAGGGGGAGCACAGATACGCAGTATTTT
CASRWDRGSTDTQYF
>TRBV9|TRBD2|TRBJ2-7|.
TGTGCCAGCAGCGCGTCTAGCGGGGGCTCCTACGAGCAGTACTTC
CASSASSGGSYEQYF
>TRBV27|.|TRBJ1-6|.
TGTGCCAGCAGCCTGACGTCGGGAAATTCACCCCTCCACTTT
CASSLTSGNSPLHF
>TRBV6-2/TRBV6-3|TRBD2|TRBJ2-7|.
TGTGCCAGCAGCCCTGGACTAGCGGGGGGTAAAGTCTACGAGCAGTACTTC
CASSPGLAGGKVYEQYF
>TRBV24-1|.|TRBJ2-1|.
TGTGCCACCAGTGGGACAGACGGATTTGAGCAGTTCTTC
CATSGTDGFEQFF
>TRBV5-1|.|TRBJ1-1|.
TGCGCCAGCAGCTTAGACGGCGCCGCGGTCACTGAAGCTTTCTTT
CASSLDGAAVTEAFF
>TRBV5-4|TRBD2|TRBJ2-1|.
TGTGCCAGCAGCTTTCGACTAGCGGGGGGCGGGGAGCAGTTCTTC
CASSFRLAGGGEQFF
>TRBV6-1|.|TRBJ2-7|.
TGTGCCAGCAGTGAAGCGCGTGGGATTTCCGAGCAGTACTTC
CASSEARGISEQYF
>TRBV10-3|TRBD1|TRBJ1-4|.
TGTGCCATCAGTGAAGGGACAGGGGGCGTTGAAAAACTGTTTTTT
CAISEGTGGVEKLFF
>TRBV19|.|TRBJ1-4|.
TGTGCCAGTAGCGTTCCTGGAGCAAGGGAAAAACTGTTTTTT
CASSVPGAREKLFF
>TRBV21-1|.|TRBJ1-1|.
TGTGCCAGCGAGGACAGGGGCGGGGACACTGAAGCTTTCTTT
CASEDRGGDTEAFF
>TRBV6-5|.|TRBJ2-6|.
TGTGCCAGCAGTTACTCCCACTCTGGGGCCAACGTCCTGACTTTC
CASSYSHSGANVLTF
>TRBV14|.|TRBJ2-1|once
TGTGCCAGCAGCAAATTTCGGACACCTAACCTCGGTGAGCAGTTCTTC
CASSKFRTPNLGEQFF
>TRBV7-8|.|TRBJ2-2|.
TGTGCCAGCAGCTTCTATAACACCGGGGAGCTGTTTTTT
CASSFYNTGELFF
>TRBV19|.|TRBJ1-5|.
TGTGCCAGTAGTATAGTCTCGGCTAGCAATCAGCCCCAGCATTTT
CASSIVSASNQPQHF
>TRBV2|.|TRBJ2-3|.
TGTGCCAGCACTCTCAGAAATACGCAGTATTTT
CASTLRNTQYF
>TRBV6-4|.|TRBJ1-2|.
TGTGCCAAAACTTCAAACAGAGGATTTGATGGCTACACCTTC
CAKTSNRGFDGYTF
>TRBV18|.|TRBJ2-1|.
TGTGCCAGCTCACCACAGCCAGGAGATAAGAATGAGCAGTTCTTC
CASSPQPGDKNEQFF
>TRBV25-1|.|TRBJ2-7|.
TGTGCCAGCAACGCGCAATCTTCCTACGAGCAGTACTTC
CASNAQSSYEQYF
>TRBV5-4|TRBD1|TRBJ1-6|.
TGTGCCAGCAGCCGGGACAGGTCAAATTCACCCCTCCACTTT
CASSRDRSNSPLHF
>TRBV5-8|.|TRBJ1-3|.
TGTGACAGGTCAGGAAGGGGGGAGGGATTCACTGGAAACACCATATATTTT
CDRSGRGEGFTGNTIYF
>TRBV5-8|TRBD2|TRBJ2-1|once
TGTGCCAGCAGCTTCCCCTGGACTAGCGGGGGGCATAGTCTTGAGCAGTTCTTC
CASSFPWTSGGHSLEQFF
>TRBV20-1|TRBD1|TRBJ2-3|.
TGCAGTGCGAGTAGACAGGGAGTGACAGATACGCAGTATTTT
CSASRQGVTDTQYF
>TRBV5-6|TRBD1|TRBJ1-4|.
TGTGCCAGCAGCATAAACCCGGGACAGGGGTTTGCAACTAATGAAAAACTGTTTTTT
CASSINPGQGFATNEKLFF
>TRBV13|.|TRBJ2-1|.
TGTGCCAGCAGCTTAGGTAGGGGAAATGAGCAGTTCTTC
CASSLGRGNEQFF
>TRBV7-9|.|TRBJ2-1|.
TGTGCCAGCAGCTTGGGGCAGGGGGGTTACAATGAGCAGTTCTTC
CASSLGQGGYNEQFF
>TRBV15|.|TRBJ1-1|.
TGTGCCACCAGCCAGGGGCACTACACTGAAGCTTTCTTT
CATSQGHYTEAFF
>TRBV2|.|TRBJ1-1|.
TGTGCCAGCAGTGAAGCGCGTTGGGGGGGCACTGAAGCTTTCTTT
CASSEARWGGTEAFF
>TRBV7-9|TRBD1|TRBJ2-3|.
TGTGCCTACCCGAAGGGGGCAATATCCACAGATACGCAGTATTTT
CAYPKGAISTDTQYF